This TCR beta chain was recovered during a study of CD8+CD57+ T cells in acquired aplastic anemia. Background on the study: Sorted cells (CD4+ and CD8+) yielded DNA amounts that averaged roughly 3.2 ug.

As regards this clonotype: Its specificity is unknown.

It was genomic DNA that served as the template for profiling TCR beta VDJ and CDR3. TCRdb fed the reads into MiXCR, producing one record per CDR3 protein. The repertoire holds a few hundred thousand distinct CDR3 sequences, 40% to 60% seen once, with 15% to 20% in the top ten. Study outcomes and limitations: Under 35 was the count of CD8+ CDR3 sequences that patients shared with controls. Simpson's diversity of CD8+ cells was not significantly different in patients compared with controls.

This CDR3 comprises 15 residues. Per the germline V gene, CDR1 is SGHRS and CDR2 is YFSETQ. Deletions cut 0 bases from V and 1 base from J, with 10 bases between. Patients included in sequencing had previously demonstrated CD8+CD57+ cell expansion by flow cytometry. The study sampled blood from patients who had received no therapy. The sequence was collected from a human donor with aplastic anemia. The genes are TRBV5-1 and TRBJ2-5; D is possibly TRBD1 or TRBD2 (5 bases each). Sequencing was performed on sorted CD4+, CD8+, or CD8+CD57+ T cells (not recorded which) from PBMCs. In DNA, the CDR3 is TGCGCCAGCAGCTTGGGACCCGGGGCCCAAGAGACCCAGTACTTC. Residues: CASSLGPGAQETQYF.